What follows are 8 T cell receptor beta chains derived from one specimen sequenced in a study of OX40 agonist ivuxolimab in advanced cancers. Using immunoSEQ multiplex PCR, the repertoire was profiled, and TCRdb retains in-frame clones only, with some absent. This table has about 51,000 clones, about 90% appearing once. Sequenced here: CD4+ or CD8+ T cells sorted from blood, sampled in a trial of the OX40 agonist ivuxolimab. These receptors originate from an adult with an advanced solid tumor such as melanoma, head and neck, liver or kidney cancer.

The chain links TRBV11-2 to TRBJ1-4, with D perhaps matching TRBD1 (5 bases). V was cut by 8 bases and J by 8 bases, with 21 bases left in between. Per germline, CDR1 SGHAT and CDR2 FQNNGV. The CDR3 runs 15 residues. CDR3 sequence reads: CASSPRQGLGEKLFF. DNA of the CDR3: TGTGCCAGCTCCCCGAGGCAGGGCTTAGGAGAAAAACTGTTTTTT.

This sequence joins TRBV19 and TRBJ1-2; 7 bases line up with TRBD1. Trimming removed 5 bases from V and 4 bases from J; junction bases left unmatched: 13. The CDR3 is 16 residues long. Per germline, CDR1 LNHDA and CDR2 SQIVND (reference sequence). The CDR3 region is CASSLTGTVGVYGYTF. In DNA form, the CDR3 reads TGTGCCAGTAGTCTGACCGGGACAGTCGGCGTCTATGGCTACACCTTC.

CDR3 loop: CAWSVPSLRRLYGYTF. CDR3 in DNA: TGTGCCTGGAGTGTGCCCTCACTTAGACGGCTGTATGGCTACACCTTC. The genes are TRBV30 and TRBJ1-2; D gene uncertain. From germline, CDR1 is GTSNPN and CDR2 SVGIG (reference sequence). The V end was cut by 0 bases, the J end by 5 bases, with 19 bases between. The length of the CDR3 is 16 residues.

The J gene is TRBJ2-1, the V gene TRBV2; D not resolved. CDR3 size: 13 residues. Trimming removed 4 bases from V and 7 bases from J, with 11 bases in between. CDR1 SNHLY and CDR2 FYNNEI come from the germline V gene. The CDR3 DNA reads TGTGCCAGCAGTGTTGCCTTACGGAATGAGCAGTTCTTC. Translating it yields CASSVALRNEQFF.

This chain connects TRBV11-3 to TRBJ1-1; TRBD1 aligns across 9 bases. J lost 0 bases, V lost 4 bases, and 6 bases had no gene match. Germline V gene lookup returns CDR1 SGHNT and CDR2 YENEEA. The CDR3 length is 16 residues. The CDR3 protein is CASSSGQGNMNTEAFF. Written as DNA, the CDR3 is TGTGCCAGCAGCTCCGGACAGGGGAACATGAACACTGAAGCTTTCTTT. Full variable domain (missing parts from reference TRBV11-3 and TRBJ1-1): EAGVVQSPRYKIIEKKQPVAFWCNPISGHNTLYWYLQNLGQGPELLIRYENEEAVDDSQLPKDRFSAERLKGVDSTLKIQPAELGDSAVYLCASSSGQGNMNTEAFFGQGTRLTVV.

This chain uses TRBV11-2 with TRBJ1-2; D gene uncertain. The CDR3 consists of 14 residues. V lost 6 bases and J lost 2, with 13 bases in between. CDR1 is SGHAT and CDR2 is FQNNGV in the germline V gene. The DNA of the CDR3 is TGTGCCAGCAGTAACCCTCCGGCGAACTATGGCTACACCTTC. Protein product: CASSNPPANYGYTF.

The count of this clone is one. This CDR3 is CASSPRRDRSSYEQYF. The DNA for the CDR3 is TGTGCCAGCAGCCCAAGGCGGGACAGGAGCTCCTACGAGCAGTACTTC. This chain links TRBV9 with TRBJ2-7; 8 nucleotides align to TRBD1. The CDR3 runs 16 residues. Germline CDR1 SGDLS, CDR2 YYNGEE. V shed 4 bases and J 0 bases; nucleotides not matched to a gene: 9.

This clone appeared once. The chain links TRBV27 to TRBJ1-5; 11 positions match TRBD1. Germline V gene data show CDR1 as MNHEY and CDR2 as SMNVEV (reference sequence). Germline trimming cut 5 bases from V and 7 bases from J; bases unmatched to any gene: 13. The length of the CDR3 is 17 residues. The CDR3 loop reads CASSRRGQGGLLQPQHF. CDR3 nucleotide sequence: TGTGCCAGCAGTCGTAGGGGACAGGGGGGCCTCCTGCAGCCCCAGCATTTT.